What follows describes a single T cell receptor beta chain. Its matching antigen is unknown. This specimen comes from a study of identical twins. Whole-study findings and limits: Insertions were reduced in abundant cord blood beta clonotypes but not in memory repertoires. In monozygotic twins, models underestimated the sharing of out-of-frame TCR alpha.

The germline CDR1 and CDR2 sequences are SNHLY and FYNNEI. This CDR3 has 14 residues. V was shortened by 2 bases and J by 1 base, with 8 bases between the two germline ends. Template switching, a step in the protocol, added a universal primer site, and cDNA carried unique molecular identifiers. MiXCR, run by TCRdb on the 5' RACE reads, gives a single entry per CDR3 protein. This sample has 450,000 to 600,000 distinct CDR3 sequences; 20% to 25% occur once, and the top ten carry 0.4% to 0.6%. The sample was also linked to a second study, of yellow fever vaccine responses in identical twins.

The gene calls are TRBV2 and TRBJ2-5; no clear D. Source material: CD4+ T cells sorted from blood. The receptor's source is a woman younger than 35 in good health. The CDR3 DNA follows: TGTGCCAGCAGTGAACGGCTACTCCAAGAGACCCAGTACTTC. Translating it yields CASSERLLQETQYF.